This T cell receptor beta chain was retrieved from a study of CD8 T cells in Susac syndrome. High-throughput TCR beta sequencing covered peripheral CD8+ and CD4+ T cells. Negative isolation was used for CD8+ and CD4+ T cells, and FACS enrichment was applied to TEMRA cells. Concerning this clonotype: Antigen unknown.

Whole-study results and caveats: The study conceded that its TCR sequencing and HLA analysis involved relatively few individuals.

Random hexamers were used to reverse transcribe roughly 0.45 to 1 ug of RNA. Multiplex PCR with immunoSEQ amplified the TCR beta CDR3 across 54 Vbeta and 13 Jbeta. TCRdb analysed the immunoSEQ multiplex PCR reads with MiXCR anew, one entry per CDR3 protein. The table has about 250,000 distinct CDR3 sequences, 90% to 95% seen once. Germline V gene data show CDR1 as DFQATT and CDR2 as SNEGSKA (reference sequence). This CDR3 has 13 residues. V lost 5 bases and J lost 3, with 8 bases in between. The sequenced sample consisted of CD4+ T cells from PBMCs. This sequence joins TRBV20-1 and TRBJ1-6; no reliable D call. This clonotype originated in a human donor with multiple sclerosis. The DNA for the CDR3 is TGCAGTGCTTTCAAAGACTATAATTCACCCCTCCACTTT. Translation: CSAFKDYNSPLHF.